The clone carrying this T cell receptor beta chain was seen many times. The data stem from a study of early T cells in non-severe SARS-CoV-2 infection. V gave up 6 bases and J gave up 0 bases, with 9 bases separating them. This CDR3 is built from 15 residues. Germline assignment: CDR1 MNHNY and CDR2 SVGAGI (reference sequence). TCRdb re-called the 5' RACE reads with MiXCR, one entry per CDR3 protein. The data contain about 60,000 distinct CDR3 sequences, approximately 13% of them seen just once; the ten biggest clones take up around 3.5%. The source material was whole blood. The sequence was obtained from an adult who was a healthcare worker with PCR-confirmed SARS-CoV-2 infection or an uninfected control (not recorded which). The genes are TRBV6-6 and TRBJ2-6; possibly TRBD1 or TRBD2 for D (5 bases each). For the CDR3, the DNA is TGTGCCAGCAGACAGGACTCCTCTGGGGCCAACGTCCTGACTTTC. Residues: CASRQDSSGANVLTF.